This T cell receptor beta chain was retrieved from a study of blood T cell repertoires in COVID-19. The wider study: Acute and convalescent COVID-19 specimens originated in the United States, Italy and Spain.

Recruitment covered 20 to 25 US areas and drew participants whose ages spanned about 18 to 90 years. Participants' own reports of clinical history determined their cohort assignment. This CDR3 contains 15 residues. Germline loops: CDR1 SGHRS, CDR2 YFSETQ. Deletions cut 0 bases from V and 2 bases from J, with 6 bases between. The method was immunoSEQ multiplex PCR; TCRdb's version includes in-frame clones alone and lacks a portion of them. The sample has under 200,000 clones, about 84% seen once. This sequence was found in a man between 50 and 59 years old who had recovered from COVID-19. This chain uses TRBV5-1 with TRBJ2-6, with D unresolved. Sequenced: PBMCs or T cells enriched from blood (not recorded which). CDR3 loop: CASSLGPAGANVLTF. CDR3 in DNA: TGCGCCAGCAGCTTGGGCCCAGCTGGGGCCAACGTCCTGACTTTC.